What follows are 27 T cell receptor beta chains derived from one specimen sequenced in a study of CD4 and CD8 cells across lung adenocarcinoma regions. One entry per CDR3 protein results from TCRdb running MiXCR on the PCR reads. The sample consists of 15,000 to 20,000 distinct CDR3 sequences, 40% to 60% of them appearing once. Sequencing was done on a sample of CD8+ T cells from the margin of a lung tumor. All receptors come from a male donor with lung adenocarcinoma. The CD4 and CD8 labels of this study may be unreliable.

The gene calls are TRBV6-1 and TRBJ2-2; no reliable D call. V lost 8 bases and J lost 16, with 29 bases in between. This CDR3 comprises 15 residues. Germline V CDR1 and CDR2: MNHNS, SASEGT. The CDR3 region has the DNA TGTGCCAGCGGCGGACGGCCTGAGAGGACCGAGAAGCAGTTTTTT. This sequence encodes CASGGRPERTEKQFF.

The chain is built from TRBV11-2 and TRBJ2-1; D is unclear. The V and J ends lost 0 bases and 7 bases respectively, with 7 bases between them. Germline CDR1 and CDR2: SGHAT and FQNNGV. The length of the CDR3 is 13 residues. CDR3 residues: CASSLEPGNEQFF. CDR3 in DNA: TGTGCCAGCAGCTTAGAACCCGGGAATGAGCAGTTCTTC. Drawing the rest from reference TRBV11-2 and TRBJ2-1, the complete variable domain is EAGVAQSPRYKIIEKRQSVAFWCNPISGHATLYWYQQILGQGPKLLIQFQNNGVVDDSQLPKDRFSAERLKGVDSTLKIQPAKLEDSAVYLCASSLEPGNEQFFGPGTRLTVL.

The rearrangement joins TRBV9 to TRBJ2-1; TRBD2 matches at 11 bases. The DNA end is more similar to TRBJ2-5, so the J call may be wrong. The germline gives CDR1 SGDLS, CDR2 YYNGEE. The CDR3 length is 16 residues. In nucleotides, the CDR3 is TGTGCCAGCAGCGTAGGGGCACTAGCGGGAGCTGAGACCCAGTACTTC. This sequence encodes CASSVGALAGAETQYF.

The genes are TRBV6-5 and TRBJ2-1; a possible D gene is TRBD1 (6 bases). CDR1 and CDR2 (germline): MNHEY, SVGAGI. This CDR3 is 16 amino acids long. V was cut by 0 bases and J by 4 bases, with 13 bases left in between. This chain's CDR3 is CASSYSLRGWYNEQFF. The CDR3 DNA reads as TGTGCCAGCAGTTACTCCCTCAGGGGCTGGTACAATGAGCAGTTCTTC.

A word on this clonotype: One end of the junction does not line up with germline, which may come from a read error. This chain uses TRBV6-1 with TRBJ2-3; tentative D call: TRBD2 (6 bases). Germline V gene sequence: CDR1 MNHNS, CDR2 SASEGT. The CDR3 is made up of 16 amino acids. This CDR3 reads CASGVIGGRGTDTQYF. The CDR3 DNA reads TGTGCCAGCGGGGTCATCGGGGGACGTGGCACAGATACCCAGTATTTC.

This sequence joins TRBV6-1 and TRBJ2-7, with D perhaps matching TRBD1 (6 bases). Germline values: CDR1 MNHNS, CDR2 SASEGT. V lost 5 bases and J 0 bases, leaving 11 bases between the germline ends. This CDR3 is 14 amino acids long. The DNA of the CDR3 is TGTGCCAGCAGTCCACCAGGGGACTCCTACGAGCAGTACTTC. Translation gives CASSPPGDSYEQYF.

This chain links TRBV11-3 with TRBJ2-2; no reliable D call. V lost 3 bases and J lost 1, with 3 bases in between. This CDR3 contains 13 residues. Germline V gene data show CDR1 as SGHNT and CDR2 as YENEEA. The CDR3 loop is CASSFRNTGELFF. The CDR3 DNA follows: TGTGCCAGCAGCTTTAGGAACACCGGGGAGCTGTTTTTT.

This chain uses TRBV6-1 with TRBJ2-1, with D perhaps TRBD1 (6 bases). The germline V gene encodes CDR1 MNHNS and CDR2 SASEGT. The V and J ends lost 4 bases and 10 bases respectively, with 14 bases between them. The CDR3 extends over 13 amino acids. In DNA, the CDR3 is TGTGCCAGCAGTGTAGTCCAGGGGTACGAGCAGTTCTTC. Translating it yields CASSVVQGYEQFF.

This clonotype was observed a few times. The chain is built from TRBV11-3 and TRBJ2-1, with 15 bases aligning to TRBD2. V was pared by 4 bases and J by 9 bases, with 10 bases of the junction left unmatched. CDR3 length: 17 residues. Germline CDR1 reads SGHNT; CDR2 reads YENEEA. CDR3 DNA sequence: TGTGCCAGCAGCTCCCCCGGACTAGCGGGAGGGCGGGGTGAGCAGTTCTTC. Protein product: CASSSPGLAGGRGEQFF.

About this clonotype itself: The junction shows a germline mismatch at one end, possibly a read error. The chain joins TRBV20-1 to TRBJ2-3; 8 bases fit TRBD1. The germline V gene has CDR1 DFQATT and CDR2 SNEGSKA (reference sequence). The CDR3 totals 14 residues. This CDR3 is CSASATQGADTQYF. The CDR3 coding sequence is TGCAGTGCTAGTGCGACGCAGGGGGCAGATACGCAGTATTTC.

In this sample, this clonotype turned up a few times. The CDR3 DNA is TGTGCCTGGAGTGTATCCGGACAGGGACTTATATCTGGGGCCAACGTCCTGACTTTC. Amino acid sequence: CAWSVSGQGLISGANVLTF. The chain joins TRBV30 to TRBJ2-6; TRBD1 matches at 8 bases. Germline CDR1 is GTSNPN and CDR2 is SVGIG (reference sequence). CDR3 length: 19 amino acids. V was clipped by 0 bases and J by 1 base; unmatched bases: 11.

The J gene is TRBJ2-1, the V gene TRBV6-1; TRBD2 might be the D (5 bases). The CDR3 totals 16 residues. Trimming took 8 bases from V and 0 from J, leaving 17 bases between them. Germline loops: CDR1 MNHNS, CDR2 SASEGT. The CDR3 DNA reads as TGTGCCAGCGCGTCGGTCCGAGGGAGCTCCTACAATGAGCAGTTCTTC. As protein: CASASVRGSSYNEQFF.

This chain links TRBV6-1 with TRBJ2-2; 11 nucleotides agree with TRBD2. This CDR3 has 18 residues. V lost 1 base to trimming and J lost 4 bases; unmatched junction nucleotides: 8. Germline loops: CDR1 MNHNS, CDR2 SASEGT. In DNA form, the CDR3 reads TGTGCCAGCAGTGAAGTGATCACTAGCGGGAGTGTCACCGGGGAGCTGTTTTTT. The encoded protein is CASSEVITSGSVTGELFF.

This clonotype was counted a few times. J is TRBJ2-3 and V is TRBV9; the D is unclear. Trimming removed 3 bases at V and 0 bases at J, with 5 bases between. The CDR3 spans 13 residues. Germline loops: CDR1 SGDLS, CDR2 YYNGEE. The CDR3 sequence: CASSAPSTDTQYF. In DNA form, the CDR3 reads TGTGCCAGCAGCGCGCCTAGCACAGATACGCAGTATTTT.

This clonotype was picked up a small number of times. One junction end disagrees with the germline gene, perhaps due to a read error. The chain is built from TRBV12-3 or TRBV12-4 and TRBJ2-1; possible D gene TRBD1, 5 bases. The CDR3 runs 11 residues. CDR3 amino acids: CASSSGSKGYF. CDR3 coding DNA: TGTGCCAGCAGTTCCGGGTCAAAGGGGTACTTC.

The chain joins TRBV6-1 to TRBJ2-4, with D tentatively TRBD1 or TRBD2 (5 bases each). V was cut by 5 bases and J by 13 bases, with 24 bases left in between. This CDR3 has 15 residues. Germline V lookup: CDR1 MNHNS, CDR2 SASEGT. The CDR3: CASSPGLSPKNMQYF. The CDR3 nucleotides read TGTGCCAGCAGTCCGGGGCTGTCGCCCAAAAATATGCAGTACTTC.

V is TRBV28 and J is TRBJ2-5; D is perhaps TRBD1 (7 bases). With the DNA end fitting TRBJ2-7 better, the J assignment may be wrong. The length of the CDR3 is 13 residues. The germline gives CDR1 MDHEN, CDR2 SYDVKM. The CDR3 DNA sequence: TGTGCCAGCACTCAACAGGGGACTTACGAGCAGTACTTC. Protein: CASTQQGTYEQYF.

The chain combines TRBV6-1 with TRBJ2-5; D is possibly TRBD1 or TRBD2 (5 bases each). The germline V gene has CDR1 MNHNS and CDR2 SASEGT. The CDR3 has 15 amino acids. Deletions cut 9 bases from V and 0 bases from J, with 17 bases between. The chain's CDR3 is CARGPGAPDQETQYF. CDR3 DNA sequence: TGTGCCAGGGGGCCCGGGGCCCCGGACCAAGAGACCCAGTACTTC.

The CDR3 DNA follows: TGTGCCTGGAGGCAACCTAATATACGGAACAATGAGCAGTTCTTC. This sequence encodes CAWRQPNIRNNEQFF. V and J are TRBV30 and TRBJ2-1; D is uncertain. Between the trimmed V and J ends, which lost 3 bases and 5 bases, there was a span of 17 bases. The germline V gene has CDR1 GTSNPN and CDR2 SVGIG (reference sequence). The CDR3 has 15 residues.

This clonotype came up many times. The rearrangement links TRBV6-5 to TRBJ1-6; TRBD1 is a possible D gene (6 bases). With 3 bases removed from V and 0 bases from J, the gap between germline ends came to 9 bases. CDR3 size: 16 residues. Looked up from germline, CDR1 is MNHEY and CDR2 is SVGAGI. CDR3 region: CASSYGQYSYNSPLHF. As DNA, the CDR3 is TGTGCCAGCAGTTATGGACAGTACTCCTATAATTCACCCCTCCACTTT.

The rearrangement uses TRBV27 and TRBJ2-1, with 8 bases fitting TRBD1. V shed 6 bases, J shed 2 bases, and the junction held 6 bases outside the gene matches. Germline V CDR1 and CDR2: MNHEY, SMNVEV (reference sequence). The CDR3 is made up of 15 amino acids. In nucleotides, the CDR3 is TGTGCCAGCAGGCCGCCAGGGGGCGCCTACAATGAGCAGTTCTTC. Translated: CASRPPGGAYNEQFF.

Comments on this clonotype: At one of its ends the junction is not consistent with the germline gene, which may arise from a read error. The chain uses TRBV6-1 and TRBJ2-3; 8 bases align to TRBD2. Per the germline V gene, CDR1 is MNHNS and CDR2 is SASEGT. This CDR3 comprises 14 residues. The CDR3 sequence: CASRGAGDQETQYF. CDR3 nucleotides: TGTGCGAGCAGAGGAGCGGGAGACCAAGAGACCCAGTATTTT.

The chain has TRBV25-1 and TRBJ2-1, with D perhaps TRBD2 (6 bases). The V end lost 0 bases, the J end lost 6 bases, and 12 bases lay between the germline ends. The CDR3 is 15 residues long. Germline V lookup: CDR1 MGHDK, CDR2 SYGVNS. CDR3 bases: TGTGCCAGCAGTGAATATAATGCGCGGGGCAATGAGCAGTTCTTC. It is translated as CASSEYNARGNEQFF.

The CDR3, as DNA: TGCGCCAGCAGCCCATTAGCGGCTTCCCTCTACAATGAGCAGTTCTTC. Translated, it gives CASSPLAASLYNEQFF. The chain employs TRBV4-1 and TRBJ2-1, with D possibly being TRBD2 (6 bases). Per the germline V gene, CDR1 is MGHRA and CDR2 is YSYEKL. The CDR3 has 16 residues. Trimming shortened V by 4 bases and J by 3 bases, and 16 bases separated the two germline ends.

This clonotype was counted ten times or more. The CDR3 protein is CASRVTGATYEQYF. In nucleotides, the CDR3 is TGTGCCAGCAGGGTGACAGGGGCGACCTACGAGCAGTACTTC. The chain is built from TRBV6-1 and TRBJ2-7; 8 nucleotides agree with TRBD1. The CDR3 contains 14 residues. The germline V gene has CDR1 MNHNS and CDR2 SASEGT. Unmatched junction bases numbered 6, after V lost 6 bases and J lost 2 bases.

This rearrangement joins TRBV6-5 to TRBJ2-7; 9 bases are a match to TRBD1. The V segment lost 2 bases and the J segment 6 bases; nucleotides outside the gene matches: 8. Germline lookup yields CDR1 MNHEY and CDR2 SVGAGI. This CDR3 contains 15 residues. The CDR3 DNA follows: TGTGCCAGCAGTTACACGGGACAGGGTTTCGGCGAGCAGTACTTC. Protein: CASSYTGQGFGEQYF.

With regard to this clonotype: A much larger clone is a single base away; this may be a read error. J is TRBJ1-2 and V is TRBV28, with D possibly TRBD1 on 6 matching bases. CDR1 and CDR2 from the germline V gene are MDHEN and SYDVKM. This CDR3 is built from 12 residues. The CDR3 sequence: CASSFGGYGCTF. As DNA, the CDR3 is TGTGCCAGCAGTTTTGGGGGCTATGGCTGCACCTTC.